These T cell receptor beta chains were read from a single sample in a study of beta chain features in type 1 diabetes. Assay used: immunoSEQ multiplex PCR; TCRdb lists only in-frame clones, some missing. The repertoire includes hundreds of thousands of clones, under 8.5% of them detected once, and around 0.45% sits in the top ten. Sequenced material: central memory CD4+ T cells from blood. The source of these receptors is a woman aged 18-29 years in good health. Each CDR3 is given with its conserved first and last residue.

j_call,v_call,cdr3_aa
TRBJ2-5,TRBV9,CASSPGLTAYQETQYF
TRBJ1-2,TRBV7-9,CASSQEGTHYGYTF
TRBJ2-4,TRBV27,CASSSGENIQYF
TRBJ2-1,TRBV11-2,CASSPLGSYNEQFF
TRBJ2-5,TRBV11-3,CASSSNFGETQYF
TRBJ2-1,TRBV9,CASSGRTSGRTNNEQFF
TRBJ2-7,TRBV7-8,CASSLAEGSYEQYF
TRBJ2-5,TRBV5-1,CASSLAGKETQYF
TRBJ2-7,TRBV5-1,CASSFQRGYEQYF
TRBJ2-2,TRBV12-5,CASGLNTGELFF
TRBJ2-7,TRBV7-2,CASSLPGDGYEQYF
TRBJ2-7,TRBV5-4,CASSHKLGPGGYEQYF
TRBJ1-5,TRBV2,CASSTELGTVGNQPQHF
TRBJ2-5,TRBV7-2,CASSLAGGPEETQYF
TRBJ2-2,TRBV7-9,CASSSTEGRTGELFF
TRBJ2-7,TRBV14,CASSQQGGEQYF
TRBJ2-3,TRBV27,CASRATRSSTDTQYF
TRBJ2-2,TRBV4-3,CASSRQGFGELFF
TRBJ2-1,TRBV7-3,CASSPLADNEQFF
TRBJ2-3,TRBV4-2,CASSQDPRGSAADTQYF
TRBJ1-2,TRBV5-4,CASSPQGGQTADGYTF
TRBJ1-4,TRBV29-1,CSVVDTGGNEKLFF
TRBJ1-2,TRBV21-1,CASSKTGGVYGYTF
TRBJ2-5,TRBV7-8,CASSQEGRATQYF
TRBJ2-7,TRBV11-2,CASSLLLVSNEQYF
TRBJ2-1,TRBV2,CASSETSGRWNNEQFF
TRBJ2-3,TRBV7-9,CASSLGQMPLAHTDTQYF
TRBJ2-1,TRBV9,CASSYLGDNEQFF
.,TRBV6-6,CASRKDRLGEQYF
TRBJ1-4,TRBV18,CASSPSTEAKLFF
TRBJ2-3,TRBV5-1,CASSLTGGHSTDTQYF
TRBJ1-3,TRBV13,CASSQSPRNTIYF
TRBJ2-1,TRBV19,CASSTGSGWTYNEQFF
TRBJ2-5,TRBV6-6,CASSISGRETQYF
TRBJ2-5,TRBV2,CASSYNYQETQYF
TRBJ1-5,TRBV29-1,CSVRQGAGNQPQHF
TRBJ2-6,TRBV7-9,CASSPANAGANVLTF
TRBJ2-5,TRBV5-4,CASSYHTRQETQYF
TRBJ2-2,TRBV27,CASSGRAGELFF
TRBJ1-1,TRBV6-1,CASKYQGRNTEAFF
TRBJ1-3,TRBV21-1,CASSKQGAGNTIYF
TRBJ2-3,TRBV7-2,CASSLAIGLAGTDTQYF
TRBJ2-7,TRBV5-1,CASGDRAGYEQYF
TRBJ2-7,TRBV5-1,CASSLGLKGYEQYF
TRBJ2-5,TRBV10-3,CAISDTDRGTQYF
TRBJ2-1,TRBV4-3,CASSQTLFSDEQFF
TRBJ1-5,TRBV6-6,CASFRGTGGNQPQHF
TRBJ1-1,TRBV5-6,CASTWRGRDTEAFF
TRBJ2-1,TRBV7-9,CASSLGDLSRDEQFF
TRBJ2-2,TRBV19,CASSRQRGNTGELFF
TRBJ1-5,TRBV2,CASRSNRGLGQPQHF
TRBJ1-1,TRBV7-2,CASSMVSDREAFF
TRBJ1-4,TRBV11-2,CASSFTGATNEKLFF
TRBJ1-3,TRBV28,CASRDGSGNTIYF
TRBJ2-3,TRBV7-2,CASSLDLANSDTQYF